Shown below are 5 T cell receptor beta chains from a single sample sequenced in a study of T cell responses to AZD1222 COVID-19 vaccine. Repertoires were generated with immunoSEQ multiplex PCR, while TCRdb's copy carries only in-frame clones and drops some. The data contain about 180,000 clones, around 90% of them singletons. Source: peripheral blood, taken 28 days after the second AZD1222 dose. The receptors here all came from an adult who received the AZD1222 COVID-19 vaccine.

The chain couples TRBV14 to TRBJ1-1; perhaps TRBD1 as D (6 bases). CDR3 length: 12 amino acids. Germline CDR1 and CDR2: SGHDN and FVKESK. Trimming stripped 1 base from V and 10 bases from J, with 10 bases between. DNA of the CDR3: TGTGCCAGCAGCCAAGTTGCAGGGGCAGCTTTCTTT. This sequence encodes CASSQVAGAAFF.

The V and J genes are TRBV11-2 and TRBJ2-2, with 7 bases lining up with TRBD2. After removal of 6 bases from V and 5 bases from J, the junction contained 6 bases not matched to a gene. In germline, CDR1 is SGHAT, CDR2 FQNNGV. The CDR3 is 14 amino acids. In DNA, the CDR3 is TGTGCCAGCAGGTCTCCCGGGGGGACCGGGGAGCTGTTTTTT. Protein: CASRSPGGTGELFF.

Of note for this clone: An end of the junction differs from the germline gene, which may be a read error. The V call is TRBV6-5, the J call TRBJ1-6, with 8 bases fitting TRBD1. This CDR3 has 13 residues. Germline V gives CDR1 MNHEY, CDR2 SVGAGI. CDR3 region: CASSYYPGQELDF. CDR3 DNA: TGTGCCAGCAGTTACTACCCGGGACAGGAGCTGGACTTT.

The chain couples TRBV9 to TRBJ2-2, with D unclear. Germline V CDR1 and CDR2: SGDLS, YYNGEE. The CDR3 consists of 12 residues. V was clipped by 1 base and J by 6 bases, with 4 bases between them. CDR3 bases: TGTGCCAGCAGCGTATATCCCGGGGAGCTGTTTTTT. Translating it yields CASSVYPGELFF.

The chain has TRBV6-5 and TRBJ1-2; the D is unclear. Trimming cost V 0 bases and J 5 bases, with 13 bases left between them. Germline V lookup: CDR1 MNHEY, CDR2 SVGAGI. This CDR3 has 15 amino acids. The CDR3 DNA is TGTGCCAGCAGTTACTCTGCGGGTACGGGATATGGCTACACCTTC. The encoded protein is CASSYSAGTGYGYTF.